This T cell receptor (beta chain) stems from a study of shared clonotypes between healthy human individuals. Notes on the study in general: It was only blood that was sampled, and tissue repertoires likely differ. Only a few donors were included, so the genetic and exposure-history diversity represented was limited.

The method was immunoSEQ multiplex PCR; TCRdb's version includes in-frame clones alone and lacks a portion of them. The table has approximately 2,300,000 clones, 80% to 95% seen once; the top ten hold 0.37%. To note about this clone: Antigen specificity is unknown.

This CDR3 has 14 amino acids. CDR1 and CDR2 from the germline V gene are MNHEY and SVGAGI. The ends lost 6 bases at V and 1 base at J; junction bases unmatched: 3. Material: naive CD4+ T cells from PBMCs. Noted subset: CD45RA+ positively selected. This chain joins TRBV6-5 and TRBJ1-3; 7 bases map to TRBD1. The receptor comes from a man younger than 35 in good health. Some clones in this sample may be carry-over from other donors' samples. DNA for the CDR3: TGTGCCAGCAGGTTACAGGGGTCTGGAAACACCATATATTTT. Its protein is CASRLQGSGNTIYF.